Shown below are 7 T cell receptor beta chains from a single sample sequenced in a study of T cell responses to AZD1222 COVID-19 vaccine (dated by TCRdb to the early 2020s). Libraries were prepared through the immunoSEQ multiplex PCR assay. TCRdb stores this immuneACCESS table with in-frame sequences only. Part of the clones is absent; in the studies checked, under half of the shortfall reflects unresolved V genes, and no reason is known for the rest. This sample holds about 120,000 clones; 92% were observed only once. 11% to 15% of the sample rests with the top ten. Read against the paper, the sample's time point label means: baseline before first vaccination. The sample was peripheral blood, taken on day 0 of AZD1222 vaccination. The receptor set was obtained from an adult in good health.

The CDR3 is CASSLSLGSRGAFF. CDR3 in DNA: TGTGCCAGCAGTTTATCGTTGGGGAGCCGTGGAGCTTTCTTT. The chain uses TRBV27 and TRBJ1-1; D not certain. The CDR3 loop spans 14 amino acids. V gave up 0 bases and J gave up 10 bases, with 15 bases separating them. The germline V gene encodes CDR1 MNHEY and CDR2 SMNVEV (reference sequence).

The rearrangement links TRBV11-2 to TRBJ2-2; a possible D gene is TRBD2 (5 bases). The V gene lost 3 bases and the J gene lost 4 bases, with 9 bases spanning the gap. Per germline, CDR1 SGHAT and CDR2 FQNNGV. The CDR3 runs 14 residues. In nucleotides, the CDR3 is TGTGCCAGCAGCTTTAGCGCATTCACCGGGGAGCTGTTTTTT. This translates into CASSFSAFTGELFF.

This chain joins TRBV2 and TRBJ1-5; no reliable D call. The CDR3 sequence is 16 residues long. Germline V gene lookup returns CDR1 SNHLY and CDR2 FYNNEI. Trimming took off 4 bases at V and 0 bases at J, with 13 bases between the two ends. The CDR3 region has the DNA TGTGCCAGCAGTGTAGGGCAGGCGTCTAGCAATCAGCCCCAGCATTTT. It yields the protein CASSVGQASSNQPQHF.

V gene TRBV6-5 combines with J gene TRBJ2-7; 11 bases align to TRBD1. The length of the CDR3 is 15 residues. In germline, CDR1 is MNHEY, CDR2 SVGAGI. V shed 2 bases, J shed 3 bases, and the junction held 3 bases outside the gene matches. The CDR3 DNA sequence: TGTGCCAGCAGTTACCGGGACAGGGGGTTCTACGAGCAGTACTTC. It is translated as CASSYRDRGFYEQYF.

The CDR3 protein is CAISESDRVGNTIYF. The CDR3 DNA reads TGTGCCATCAGTGAGTCGGACAGGGTTGGAAACACCATATATTTT. The chain combines TRBV10-3 with TRBJ1-3; 8 positions match TRBD1. J gave up 3 bases and V 0 bases, and 1 base lay outside the gene matches. Germline CDR1 and CDR2: ENHRY and SYGVKD. The length of the CDR3 is 15 residues.

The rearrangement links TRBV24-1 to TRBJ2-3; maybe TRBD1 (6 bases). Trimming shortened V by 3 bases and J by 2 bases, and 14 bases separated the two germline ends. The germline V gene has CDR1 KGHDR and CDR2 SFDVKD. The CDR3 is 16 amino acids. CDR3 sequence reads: CATSDRKDSYTDTQYF. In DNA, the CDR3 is TGTGCCACCAGTGATCGAAAGGACAGTTACACAGATACGCAGTATTTT.

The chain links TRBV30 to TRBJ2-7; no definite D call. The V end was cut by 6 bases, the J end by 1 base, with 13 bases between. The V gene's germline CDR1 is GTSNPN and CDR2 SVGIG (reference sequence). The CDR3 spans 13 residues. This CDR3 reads CACGSVRSYEQYF. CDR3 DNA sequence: TGTGCCTGCGGTTCAGTCCGGTCCTACGAGCAGTACTTC. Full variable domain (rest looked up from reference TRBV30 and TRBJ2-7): SQTIHQWPATLVQPVGSPLSLECTVEGTSNPNLYWYRQAAGRGLQLLFYSVGIGQISSEVPQNLSASRPQDRQFILSSKKLLLSDSGFYLCACGSVRSYEQYFGPGTRLTVT.